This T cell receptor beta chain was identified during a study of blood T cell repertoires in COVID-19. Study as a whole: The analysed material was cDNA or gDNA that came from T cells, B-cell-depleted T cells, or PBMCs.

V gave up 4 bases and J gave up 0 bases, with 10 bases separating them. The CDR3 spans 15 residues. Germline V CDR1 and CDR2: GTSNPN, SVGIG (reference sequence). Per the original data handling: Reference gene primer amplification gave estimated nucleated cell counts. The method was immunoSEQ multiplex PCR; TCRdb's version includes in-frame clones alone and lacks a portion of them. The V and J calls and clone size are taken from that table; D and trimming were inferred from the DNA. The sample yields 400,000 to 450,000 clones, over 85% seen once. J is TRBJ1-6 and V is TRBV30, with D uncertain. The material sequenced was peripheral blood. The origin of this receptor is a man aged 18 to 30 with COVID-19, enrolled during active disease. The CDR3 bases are TGTGCCTGGAAGAAGTCGAGCTCCTATAATTCACCCCTCCACTTT. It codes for CAWKKSSSYNSPLHF.